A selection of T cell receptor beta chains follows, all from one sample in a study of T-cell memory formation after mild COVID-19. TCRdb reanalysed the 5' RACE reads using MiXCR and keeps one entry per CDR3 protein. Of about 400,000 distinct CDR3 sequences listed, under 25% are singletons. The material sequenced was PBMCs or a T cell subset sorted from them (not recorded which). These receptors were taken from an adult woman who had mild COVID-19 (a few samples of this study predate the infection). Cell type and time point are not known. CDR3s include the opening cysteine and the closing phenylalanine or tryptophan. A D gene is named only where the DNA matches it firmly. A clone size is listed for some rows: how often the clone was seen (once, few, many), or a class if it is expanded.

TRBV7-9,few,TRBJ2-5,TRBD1,TGTGCCAGCAGCCACGCCGACAGGGTAAAGACCCAGTACTTC,CASSHADRVKTQYF
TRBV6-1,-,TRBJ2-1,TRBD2,TGTGCCAGCATGTGGGGGGAGGGCCGATTCGATTGGAATGAGCAGTTCTTC,CASMWGEGRFDWNEQFF
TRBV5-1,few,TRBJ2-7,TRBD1,TGCGCCAGCAGCACAGCCCGCAGGGGGTACGAGCAGTACTTC,CASSTARRGYEQYF
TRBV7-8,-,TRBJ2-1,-,TGTGCCAGCAGCTTAGTGACCAGGCACACCTACAATGAGCAGTTCTTC,CASSLVTRHTYNEQFF
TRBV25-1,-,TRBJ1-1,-,TGTGCCAGCAGCATACAGGGAAACACTGAAGCTTTCTTT,CASSIQGNTEAFF
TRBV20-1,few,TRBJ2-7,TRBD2,TGCAGTGCTTCAACTCCACTAGCGGGAGGGACTGAGCAGTACTTC,CSASTPLAGGTEQYF
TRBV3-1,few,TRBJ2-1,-,TGTGCCAGCAGCCAAGCGGGGCTCCGCGCGTACAATGAGCAGTTCTTC,CASSQAGLRAYNEQFF
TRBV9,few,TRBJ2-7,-,TGTGCCAGCAGCCTTTTCGACAGTAGCTCCTACGAGCAGTACTTC,CASSLFDSSSYEQYF
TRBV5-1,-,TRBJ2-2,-,TGCGCCAGCAGCTGGGCGAGACCCGGGCGGACCGGGGAGCTGTTTTTT,CASSWARPGRTGELFF
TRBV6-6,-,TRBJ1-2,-,TGTGCCAGCAGTTACACCTATGGCTACACCTTC,CASSYTYGYTF
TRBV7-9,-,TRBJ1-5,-,TGTGCCAGCAGTCCTAATGACAGGTATAGCAATCAGCCCCAGCATTTT,CASSPNDRYSNQPQHF
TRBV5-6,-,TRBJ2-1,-,TGTGCCAGCAGCTTACAGCCAGGTTCTAATGAGCAGTTCTTC,CASSLQPGSNEQFF
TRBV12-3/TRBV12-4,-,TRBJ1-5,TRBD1,TGTGCCAGCAGTCCACGACCGACAGGGGGCAAGAGACAGCCCCAGCATTTT,CASSPRPTGGKRQPQHF
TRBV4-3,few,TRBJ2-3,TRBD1,TGCGCCAGCAGCTCCCCCGCCCACTCGGACAGGGGCACAGATACGCAGTATTTT,CASSSPAHSDRGTDTQYF
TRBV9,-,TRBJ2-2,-,TGTGCCAGCAGCGTAACAGGACTGAACACCGGGGAGCTGTTTTTT,CASSVTGLNTGELFF
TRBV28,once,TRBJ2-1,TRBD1,TGTGCCAGCAGCGTGTTGACAGGGATCAATGAGCAGTTCTTC,CASSVLTGINEQFF
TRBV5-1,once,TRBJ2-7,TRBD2,TGCGCCAGCAGCTTGGTGCAGCGGGGCGAGCAGTACTTC,CASSLVQRGEQYF
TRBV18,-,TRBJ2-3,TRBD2,TGTGCCAGCTCACCGAGTCAGCGGGGGGCCAGCACAGATACGCAGTATTTT,CASSPSQRGASTDTQYF
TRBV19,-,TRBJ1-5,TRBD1,TGTGCCAGTAGTACCGACAGGGGCCCAAATCAGCCCCAGCATTTT,CASSTDRGPNQPQHF
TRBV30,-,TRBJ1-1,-,TGTGCCTGGAGTGAACAGGCGCATCGTGAAGCTTTCTTT,CAWSEQAHREAFF
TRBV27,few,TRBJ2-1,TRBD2,TGTGCCAGCAGTTTTCTGGCTAGCGGGAGTGTCAATGAGCAGTTCTTC,CASSFLASGSVNEQFF
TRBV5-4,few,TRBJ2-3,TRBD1,TGTGCCAGCGGGGGACAGGGCGGCGCAGATACGCAGTATTTT,CASGGQGGADTQYF
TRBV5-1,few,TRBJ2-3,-,TGCGCCAGCAGCCTGAGGGGTAACACAGATACGCAGTATTTT,CASSLRGNTDTQYF
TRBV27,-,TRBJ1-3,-,TGTGCCAGCAGTTCTCTCCCGAGACCAGGAAACACCATATATTTT,CASSSLPRPGNTIYF
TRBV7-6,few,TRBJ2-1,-,TGTGCCAGCAGCCCATCGTGGACTAGGGGGAATGAGCAGTTCTTC,CASSPSWTRGNEQFF
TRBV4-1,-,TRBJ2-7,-,TGCGCCAGCAGCCAAGGTCGTCCGGTCTCCTACGAGCAGTACTTC,CASSQGRPVSYEQYF
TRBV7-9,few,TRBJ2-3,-,TGTGCCAGCAGCCCTCGGGGCGGGTTCACAGATACGCAGTATTTT,CASSPRGGFTDTQYF
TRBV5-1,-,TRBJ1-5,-,TGCGCCAGCAGCTTGGGTGAGAGTAGCGCTCAGCCCCAGCATTTT,CASSLGESSAQPQHF
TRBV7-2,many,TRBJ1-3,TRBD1,TGTGCCAGCAGCCCGACAGGGTCTGGAAACACCATATATTTT,CASSPTGSGNTIYF
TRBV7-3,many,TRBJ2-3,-,TGTGCCAGCAGCTTAACGCCGGGACCCCCCTCAGATACGCAGTATTTT,CASSLTPGPPSDTQYF
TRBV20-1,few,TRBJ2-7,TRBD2,TGCAGTGCTTTCGGCGGGGGGTCCTACGAGCAGTACTTC,CSAFGGGSYEQYF
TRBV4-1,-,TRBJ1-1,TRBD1,TGCGCCAGCAGCCGCACTCCGGGACAGGGGGTGGCCACGAGCGCTGAAGCTTTCTTT,CASSRTPGQGVATSAEAFF
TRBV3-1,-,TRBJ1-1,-,TGTGCCAGCAGCCAAGACCCTTATGAAGCTTTCTTT,CASSQDPYEAFF
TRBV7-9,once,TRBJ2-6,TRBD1,TGTGCCAGCAGCTTAGCGGGACAGGTGCGCGGGGCCAACGTCCTGACTTTC,CASSLAGQVRGANVLTF
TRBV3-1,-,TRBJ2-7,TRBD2,TGTGCCAGCAGTCCTATCGGCGGACTAGCGGACAACCCCTACGAGCAGTACTTC,CASSPIGGLADNPYEQYF